These T cell receptor beta chains were read from a single sample in a study of blood T cell repertoires in COVID-19. Measured with immunoSEQ multiplex PCR; TCRdb has only the in-frame clones, and not every one. Here the sample spans around 150,000 clones, approximately 91% being singletons. The sample was peripheral blood. The receptors come from a man aged 18 to 35 with acute or convalescent COVID-19. CDR3s include the opening cysteine and the closing phenylalanine or tryptophan. The D gene is left open where the match is weak. Size is omitted from some rows. Given values are once, few, many or a class for expanded clones.

NA TRBJ2-2 NA TRBV5-1 CASSLGLGGTGELFF TGCGCCAGCAGCTTGGGCCTCGGTGGCACCGGGGAGCTGTTTTTT
NA TRBJ2-3 NA TRBV4-1 CASSQVEQSTDTQYF TGCGCCAGCAGCCAAGTGGAGCAGAGCACAGATACGCAGTATTTT
NA TRBJ1-1 NA TRBV2 CASSEVLRGTEAFF TGTGCCAGCAGTGAAGTATTAAGGGGCACTGAAGCTTTCTTT
TRBD1 TRBJ1-1 once TRBV29-1 CSVYLWPRGHTEAFF TGCAGCGTCTACCTCTGGCCCAGGGGGCACACTGAAGCTTTCTTT
NA TRBJ2-1 NA TRBV5-4 CASSFWTLYNEQFF TGTGCCAGCAGCTTCTGGACTCTTTACAATGAGCAGTTCTTC
NA TRBJ2-5 NA TRBV5-6 CASSLVSETQYF TGTGCCAGCAGCTTGGTGAGTGAGACCCAGTACTTC
NA TRBJ2-7 NA TRBV3-1/TRBV3-2 CASSQEGPATAYEQYF TGTGCCAGCAGCCAAGAAGGGCCCGCGACAGCCTACGAGCAGTACTTC
NA TRBJ1-1 NA TRBV6-5 CASRIGEWGTEAFF TGTGCCAGCAGAATAGGGGAATGGGGCACTGAAGCTTTCTTT
TRBD1 TRBJ1-2 NA TRBV10-3 CAISEATGTGSNGYTF TGTGCCATCAGTGAAGCTACCGGGACAGGGTCTAATGGCTACACCTTC
NA TRBJ1-4 NA TRBV11-2 CAASSSEKLFF TGTGCCGCCAGCTCGAGTGAAAAACTGTTTTTT
NA TRBJ2-3 NA TRBV7-7 CASSLETQAPSTDTQYF TGTGCCAGCAGCTTAGAGACACAGGCCCCTAGCACAGATACGCAGTATTTT
NA TRBJ1-4 once TRBV6-1 CASSESGRGSEKLFF TGTGCCAGCAGTGAATCTGGGAGGGGAAGCGAAAAACTGTTTTTT
NA TRBJ2-2 once TRBV12-3/TRBV12-4 CASGRTGELFF TGTGCCAGCGGGAGAACCGGGGAGCTGTTTTTT
NA TRBJ2-5 NA TRBV9 CASSANKETQYF TGTGCCAGCAGCGCGAACAAAGAGACCCAGTACTTC